A selection of T cell receptor beta chains follows, all from one sample in a study of cytomegalovirus exposure and HLA in healthy donors. This table comes from immunoSEQ multiplex PCR, and its TCRdb copy is limited to in-frame clones, with some not included. Of approximately 200,000 clones listed, 75% to 85% are singletons. The specimen was PBMCs. These receptors were taken from a girl aged 5 to 17 in good health and CMV-seropositive. The CDR3 runs from the conserved cysteine through the conserved F or W. A D gene is named only where the DNA matches it firmly. A row's size may be missing; if present it is once, few, many or a size class.

>TRBD2|TRBV10-1|-|TRBJ2-5
CASSPGLAGQETQYF
TGCGCCAGCTCCCCCGGACTAGCGGGGCAAGAGACCCAGTACTTC
>-|TRBV6-1|-|TRBJ2-5
CASKVRGGTQETQYF
TGTGCCAGCAAAGTTAGGGGGGGGACTCAAGAGACCCAGTACTTC
>TRBD1|TRBV5-4|-|TRBJ2-7
CASSTPGQDYEQYF
TGTGCCAGCAGCACGCCGGGACAGGACTACGAGCAGTACTTC
>TRBD1|TRBV6-5|-|TRBJ1-2
CASSSPGQGANGYTF
TGTGCCAGCAGTTCTCCGGGACAGGGGGCGAATGGCTACACCTTC
>-|TRBV4-3|-|TRBJ2-7
CASSQDSGLSYEQYF
TGCGCCAGCAGCCAAGATTCGGGGTTGAGCTACGAGCAGTACTTC
>-|TRBV27|-|TRBJ2-3
CASSSSGDYTQYF
TGTGCCAGCAGTTCCTCGGGGGACTATACGCAGTATTTT
>TRBD2|TRBV11-3|-|TRBJ2-2
CASIAGGSPGELFF
TGTGCCAGCATCGCCGGGGGGAGTCCCGGGGAGCTGTTTTTT
>-|TRBV5-4|-|TRBJ2-2
CASSLRLGEGGTGELFF
TGTGCCAGCAGCTTGCGCTTGGGAGAAGGGGGCACCGGGGAGCTGTTTTTT
>-|TRBV12-5|-|TRBJ2-5
CASGLGQLQETQYF
TGTGCTAGTGGTTTGGGACAGCTTCAAGAGACCCAGTACTTC
>TRBD2|TRBV7-6|few|TRBJ2-5
CASSSPELAGDQETQYF
TGTGCCAGCAGCTCTCCCGAACTAGCGGGGGATCAAGAGACCCAGTACTTC
>TRBD2|TRBV2|once|TRBJ2-7
CASRTTSGGAYEQYF
TGTGCCAGCAGGACTACTAGCGGGGGGGCCTACGAGCAGTACTTC
>TRBD1|TRBV7-2|-|TRBJ1-2
CASSKTGGRYGYTF
TGTGCCAGCAGTAAGACAGGGGGCCGCTATGGCTACACCTTC
>-|TRBV7-8|-|TRBJ1-1
CASSTQDGYMNTEAFF
TGTGCCAGCAGCACCCAAGACGGGTACATGAACACTGAAGCTTTCTTT
>-|TRBV4-3|-|TRBJ2-6
CASSQVGGARAGANVLTF
TGCGCCAGCAGCCAAGTGGGGGGGGCGCGGGCTGGGGCCAACGTCCTGACTTTC
>TRBD1|TRBV5-4|-|TRBJ1-3
CASSAPGTVSGNTIYF
TGTGCCAGCAGCGCACCCGGGACAGTTAGCGGAAACACCATATATTTT
>TRBD1|TRBV7-8|-|TRBJ1-1
CASSQRPRTGGTEAFF
TGTGCCAGCAGCCAACGACCCAGGACAGGGGGCACTGAAGCTTTCTTT
>TRBD1|TRBV4-3|-|TRBJ1-2
CASSPGHRGAGGYTF
TGCGCCAGCAGCCCCGGTCACAGGGGCGCGGGGGGCTACACCTTC
>TRBD1|TRBV27|few|TRBJ1-4
CASSLTRGEKLFF
TGTGCCAGCAGTTTAACCAGGGGGGAAAAACTGTTTTTT